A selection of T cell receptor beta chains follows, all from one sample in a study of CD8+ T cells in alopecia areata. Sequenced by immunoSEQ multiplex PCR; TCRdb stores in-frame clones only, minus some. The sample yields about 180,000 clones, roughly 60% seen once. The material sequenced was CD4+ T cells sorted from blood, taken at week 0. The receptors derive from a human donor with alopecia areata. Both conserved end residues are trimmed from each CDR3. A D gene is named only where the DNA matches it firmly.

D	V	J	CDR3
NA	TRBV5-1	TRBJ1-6	ASRDAVGSLH
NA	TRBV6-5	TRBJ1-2	ASLGANYGYT
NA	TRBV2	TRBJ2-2	ASSERPGGPGELF
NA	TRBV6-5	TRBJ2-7	ASSYSRTTYEQY
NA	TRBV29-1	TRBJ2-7	SVGRTASYEQY
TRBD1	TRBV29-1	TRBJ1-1	SALEPDRVLVNTEAF
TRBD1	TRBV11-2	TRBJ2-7	ASSSPTGVYEQY
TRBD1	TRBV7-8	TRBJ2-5	ASSLIGQGAPGETQY
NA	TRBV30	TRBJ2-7	AWSLGSPLYEQY
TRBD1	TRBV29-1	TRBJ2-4	SVKMLTGQTF
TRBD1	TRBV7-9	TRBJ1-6	ASSLLTGGENSPLH
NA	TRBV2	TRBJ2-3	ASSERGRTDTQY
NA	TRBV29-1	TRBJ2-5	SVEDARAEETQY
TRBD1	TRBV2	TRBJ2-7	ASSGQGTYEQY
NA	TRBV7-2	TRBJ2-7	ASSLGRQYEQY
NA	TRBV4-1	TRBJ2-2	ASSLGVTTGELF
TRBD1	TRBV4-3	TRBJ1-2	ASSQDPYDRERYGYT
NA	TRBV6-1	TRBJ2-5	ASSERQNEETQY
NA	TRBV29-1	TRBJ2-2	SVVPRANTGELF
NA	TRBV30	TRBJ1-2	AWRLSGYT
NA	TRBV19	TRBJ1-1	ASSPRGSLNTEAF
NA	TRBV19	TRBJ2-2	ASSIEGGANTGELF
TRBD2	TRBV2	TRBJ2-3	ASRPLGLAGLTDTQY
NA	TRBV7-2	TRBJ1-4	ASSPGLGTNEKLF
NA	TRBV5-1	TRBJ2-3	ASSFLGSGTDTQY
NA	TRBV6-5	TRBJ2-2	ASSFTTGELF
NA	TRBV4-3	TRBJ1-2	ASSQGGQNGYGYT
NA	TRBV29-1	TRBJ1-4	SAGQLLNEKLF
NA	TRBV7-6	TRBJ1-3	ASSLGGGRTSGNTIY